This T cell receptor (delta chain) originates from a study of Vδ1+ human thymocytes. Whole-study results and caveats: Thymic TRG and TRD repertoires appeared highly polyclonal, with Gaussian CDR3 length distributions.

This clone has just a few counts. Its antigen remains unidentified. This CDR3 spans 22 amino acids. The V gene's germline CDR1 is TSWWSYY and CDR2 QGS. With V trimmed by 4 bases and J by 0 bases, 23 bases remained unmatched. Purity of the sorted Vdelta1+ thymocytes ranged from roughly 97% to 99.6%. The template was reverse-transcribed extracted RNA. CDR3 amplicons came from multiplex PCR with pooled V-gene forward and constant-region reverse primers. TCRdb made new clone calls on the multiplex PCR reads using CATT. The sample has some 19,000 delta-chain clones, about 8% seen once. The receptor's source is a child younger than two who had congenital heart surgery. Sequencing was carried out using Vdelta1+ gamma-delta thymocytes from the thymus. Subset noted: FACS-sorted CD3+ TCRalphabeta- TCRVdelta1+ TCRVdelta2- thymocytes. V and J are TRDV1 and TRDJ1; 10 bases map to TRDD3. In DNA, the CDR3 is TGTGCTCTTGGGGGGGGTAGAGGCCTGGGGGATAGGCCCGGCCCGTACACCGATAAACTCATCTTT. Protein sequence: CALGGGRGLGDRPGPYTDKLIF.